Included here is one TCR beta chain sequence, with context. Its target is not known. The data stem from a study of cytomegalovirus exposure and HLA in healthy donors. Study context: About 179 million T cells yielded some 120 million unique TCR beta sequences in earlier analysis. Study-wide findings and caveats: It was confirmed in vitro that a few of the CMV-associated chains were specific for CMV antigens. An Asian-associated ancestry cluster reportedly showed fewer N-insertions than the approximately 600-donor mean in a later analysis.

PCR employed 60 Vbeta and 13 Jbeta primers. Assay: immunoSEQ multiplex PCR; the TCRdb copy retains only in-frame clones and omits some. The sample carries around 270,000 clones, approximately 80% recorded once. Germline V lookup: CDR1 SGHRS, CDR2 YFSETQ. There are 16 residues in the CDR3. Trimming shortened V by 4 bases and J by 4 bases, and 19 bases separated the two germline ends. J is TRBJ2-3 and V is TRBV5-1; maybe TRBD1 (7 bases). Sequenced material: PBMCs. The receptor's source is a girl aged 2 to 9 in good health and CMV-seronegative. The CDR3 region is CASSPQGPRGADTQYF. CDR3 coding DNA: TGCGCCAGCAGCCCGCAGGGGCCCAGGGGGGCAGATACGCAGTATTTT.